This is a list of T cell receptor beta chains from one sample in a study of blood T cell repertoires in COVID-19. Generated by immunoSEQ multiplex PCR, the TCRdb table keeps only in-frame clones and is missing some. The sample lists nearly 200,000 clones, around four fifths occurring once. Specimen: peripheral blood. The receptor set was obtained from a woman aged 70-85 years with active or convalescent COVID-19. Each CDR3 is given with its conserved first and last residue. D genes are given only for firm matches. A clone size is listed for some rows: how often the clone was seen (once, few, many), or a class if it is expanded.

. | 14 | TRBD1 | TRBJ1-1 | TRBV6-5 | CASSSPRGRTEAFF | TGTGCCAGCAGTTCTCCTAGGGGGCGGACTGAAGCTTTCTTT
. | 15 | . | TRBJ2-1 | TRBV6-5 | CASSYGPQAVYEQFF | TGTGCCAGCAGTTACGGGCCCCAAGCAGTCTATGAGCAGTTCTTC
. | 15 | . | TRBJ2-1 | TRBV3-1/TRBV3-2 | CASSARRRLTNEQFF | TGTGCCAGCAGTGCCCGGAGGCGGCTTACCAATGAGCAGTTCTTC
. | 11 | . | TRBJ2-7 | TRBV2 | CASAGSYEQYF | TGTGCCAGCGCCGGTTCTTACGAGCAGTACTTC
. | 13 | . | TRBJ2-3 | TRBV5-1 | CASSLRGTDTQYF | TGCGCCAGCAGCTTAAGGGGAACAGATACGCAGTATTTT
. | 13 | . | TRBJ2-1 | TRBV7-9 | CASSLGRPREQFF | TGTGCCAGCAGCTTAGGGCGCCCCAGGGAGCAGTTCTTC
. | 16 | TRBD2 | TRBJ2-7 | TRBV9 | CASSVAIAGGPSEQYF | TGTGCCAGCAGCGTAGCAATAGCGGGAGGGCCTTCAGAGCAGTACTTC
. | 14 | . | TRBJ2-2 | TRBV12-5 | CASGAGGNTGELFF | TGTGCTAGTGGTGCAGGAGGAAATACCGGGGAGCTGTTTTTT
. | 12 | TRBD1 | TRBJ1-6 | TRBV24-1 | CANGTENSPLHF | TGTGCCAACGGGACAGAGAATTCACCCCTCCACTTT
. | 16 | TRBD1 | TRBJ1-5 | TRBV25-1 | CASSESGRQGGEPQHF | TGTGCCAGCAGTGAATCTGGTAGGCAGGGGGGAGAGCCCCAGCATTTT
once | 16 | TRBD2 | TRBJ2-3 | TRBV4-1 | CASSQAAGGPRDTQYF | TGCGCCAGCAGCCAGGCAGCGGGAGGGCCTAGGGATACGCAGTATTTT
. | 15 | . | TRBJ2-2 | TRBV5-4 | CASSFTGEKTGELFF | TGTGCCAGCAGCTTTACCGGGGAGAAAACCGGGGAGCTGTTTTTT
. | 13 | . | TRBJ2-5 | TRBV4-2 | CASSQDPGATQYF | TGTGCCAGCAGCCAAGACCCCGGTGCGACCCAGTACTTC
. | 15 | TRBD1 | TRBJ1-4 | TRBV28 | CASSPWTGVGEKLFF | TGTGCCAGCAGTCCGTGGACAGGGGTGGGTGAAAAACTGTTTTTT
once | 15 | . | TRBJ2-3 | TRBV11-2 | CASSLEHGSTDTQYF | TGTGCCAGCAGCTTAGAACACGGGAGCACAGATACGCAGTATTTT
few | 13 | . | TRBJ1-2 | TRBV28 | CASSFQGSGGYTF | TGTGCCAGCAGTTTCCAGGGATCCGGTGGCTACACCTTC
few | 13 | TRBD1 | TRBJ1-2 | TRBV27 | CASSSTRQGRYTF | TGTGCCAGCAGTTCGACCCGACAGGGGAGATACACCTTC
. | 10 | . | TRBJ2-1 | TRBV20-1 | CSALPHEQFF | TGCAGTGCCCTCCCCCATGAGCAGTTCTTC
. | 12 | TRBD1 | TRBJ1-2 | TRBV12-3/TRBV12-4 | CASRRGSYGYTF | TGTGCCAGCCGCAGGGGGTCCTATGGCTACACCTTC
few | 16 | TRBD1 | TRBJ2-3 | TRBV9 | CASSVAPWTGGNTQYF | TGTGCCAGCAGCGTAGCCCCCTGGACAGGGGGGAATACGCAGTATTTT
. | 13 | . | TRBJ1-5 | TRBV2 | CASSGPPGQPQHF | TGTGCCAGCAGTGGGCCCCCGGGTCAGCCCCAGCATTTT
few | 16 | . | TRBJ2-2 | TRBV6-5 | CASSYFRTGSTGELFF | TGTGCCAGCAGTTACTTCCGCACAGGGAGCACCGGGGAGCTGTTTTTT
once | 14 | . | TRBJ1-6 | TRBV11-2 | CASSFSGLDSPLHF | TGTGCCAGCAGCTTTTCAGGGCTTGATTCACCCCTCCACTTT
many | 14 | . | TRBJ1-4 | TRBV5-1 | CASSSGRADEKLFF | TGCGCCAGCAGCTCCGGCAGGGCTGATGAAAAACTGTTTTTT
. | 15 | TRBD1 | TRBJ1-3 | TRBV29-1 | CSVGAGTGAGNTIYF | TGCAGCGTTGGCGCCGGGACAGGGGCCGGAAACACCATATATTTT
. | 16 | TRBD2 | TRBJ2-3 | TRBV3-1/TRBV3-2 | CASSQVRGLATDTQYF | TGTGCCAGCAGCCAAGTCAGGGGACTAGCAACAGATACGCAGTATTTT
. | 11 | . | TRBJ1-2 | TRBV5-4 | CASSRWGPSTF | TGTGCCAGCAGCCGCTGGGGCCCGTCCACCTTC
. | 15 | . | TRBJ1-5 | TRBV15 | CATKRNRVSNQPQHF | TGTGCCACCAAAAGGAACAGGGTTAGCAATCAGCCCCAGCATTTT
once | 20 | . | TRBJ2-1 | TRBV12-5 | CASHARGRIYGGSGDFEQFF | TGTGCTAGTCACGCCAGGGGCCGGATTTACGGAGGTTCTGGGGATTTCGAGCAGTTCTTC
. | 15 | TRBD2 | TRBJ2-1 | TRBV3-1/TRBV3-2 | CASSNTGTSGNEQFF | TGTGCCAGCAGCAATACCGGGACTAGCGGGAATGAGCAGTTCTTC
. | 16 | TRBD1 | TRBJ2-1 | TRBV5-1 | CASSLDGTGGYNEQFF | TGCGCCAGCAGCTTGGACGGGACAGGGGGCTACAATGAGCAGTTCTTC
once | 13 | . | TRBJ1-6 | TRBV5-4 | CASSLERNSPLHF | TGTGCCAGCAGCTTGGAACGGAATTCACCCCTCCACTTT
. | 10 | . | TRBJ2-1 | TRBV2 | CASSGLGQFF | TGTGCCAGCAGTGGTCTAGGGCAGTTCTTC
. | 15 | TRBD2 | TRBJ2-1 | TRBV19 | CASSISLAGVNEQFF | TGTGCCAGTAGTATCTCGTTAGCGGGAGTCAATGAGCAGTTCTTC
. | 17 | TRBD2 | TRBJ2-1 | TRBV5-4 | CASSLSGRLSVSHEQFF | TGTGCCAGCAGCTTAAGCGGGAGGTTAAGTGTGTCCCATGAGCAGTTCTTC
. | 17 | TRBD2 | TRBJ2-1 | TRBV11-3 | CASSLDVLGGPYNEQFF | TGTGCCAGCAGCTTAGACGTCTTGGGAGGGCCTTACAATGAGCAGTTCTTC
. | 15 | . | TRBJ1-2 | TRBV5-1 | CASSLATGNGYGYTF | TGCGCCAGCAGCTTAGCCACAGGGAATGGCTATGGCTACACCTTC
. | 15 | . | TRBJ2-7 | TRBV5-1 | CASTTGSGTYYEQYF | TGCGCCAGCACAACGGGTAGCGGTACCTACTACGAGCAGTACTTC
once | 15 | TRBD2 | TRBJ2-7 | TRBV28 | CASRGGAGGLYEQYF | TGTGCCAGCAGGGGGGGAGCGGGAGGCCTCTACGAGCAGTACTTC
once | 15 | . | TRBJ2-3 | TRBV15 | CATSRGFVGQDTQYF | TGTGCCACCAGCAGGGGGTTCGTTGGACAGGATACGCAGTATTTT
once | 15 | . | TRBJ1-6 | TRBV4-1 | CASSQPARGNSPLHF | TGCGCCAGCAGCCAACCCGCCAGGGGCAATTCACCCCTCCACTTT
. | 15 | . | TRBJ2-5 | TRBV27 | CASSLRWGGIETQYF | TGTGCCAGCAGTTTAAGGTGGGGGGGCATAGAGACCCAGTACTTC
. | 14 | TRBD2 | TRBJ2-7 | TRBV10-2 | CASRDPGLASEQYF | TGCGCCAGCAGGGACCCGGGACTAGCGAGCGAGCAGTACTTC
. | 15 | . | TRBJ1-1 | TRBV5-1 | CASSLDGRPNTEAFF | TGCGCCAGCAGCTTGGATGGCAGGCCTAACACTGAAGCTTTCTTT
once | 13 | . | TRBJ1-1 | TRBV3-1/TRBV3-2 | CASSRGPNTEAFF | TGTGCCAGCAGCAGAGGTCCGAACACTGAAGCTTTCTTT